The table lists the clone carrying this T cell receptor (beta chain) with many counts. Its antigen is not identified. Sequencing involved patients with CD8+CD57+ cell expansion previously shown by flow cytometry. These data come from a study of CD8+CD57+ T cells in acquired aplastic anemia. Study summary: DNA recovered from sorted CD4+ and CD8+ cells had a mean of about 3.5 ug.

Germline V gene sequence: CDR1 SEHNR, CDR2 FQNEAQ (reference sequence). The V and J ends lost 3 bases and 1 base respectively, with 7 bases between them. The CDR3 totals 14 residues. Genomic DNA templated the TCR beta VDJ and CDR3 profiling. TCRdb recomputed calls from the reads with MiXCR, one row per CDR3 protein. Among around 50,000 distinct CDR3 sequences listed, approximately 54% were seen once. Points from the study as a whole: Patients and controls shared some 30 CD8+ CDR3 sequences, highly expressed in patients. Statistical testing detected no significant gap in CD8+ Simpson's diversity between patients and controls.

The specimen sequenced was sorted CD4+, CD8+, or CD8+CD57+ T cells (not recorded which) from PBMCs. The rearrangement uses TRBV7-9 and TRBJ1-3, with a weak D call TRBD1 (5 bases). The TCR sequence derives from a human donor with aplastic anemia. This chain's CDR3 is CASSLQGSGNTIYF. The CDR3 nucleotides read TGTGCCAGCAGCTTGCAGGGTTCTGGAAACACCATATATTTT.